The sequence of this TCR beta chain was determined in a study of shared clonotypes between healthy human individuals. Comments on this clone: Antigen: not known.

Regarding the study as a whole: Lower generation probabilities were found for non-shared clonotypes than for those shared by all four donors. Sharing across four donors was highest in naive CD4 (around 5%) and lowest in memory CD8 (0.4%).

Sequenced by immunoSEQ multiplex PCR; TCRdb stores in-frame clones only, minus some. The sample yields around 2.1 million clones, about 93% seen once. Naive CD8 cells lacked CD45RO and underwent positive selection for CCR7, leaving out terminally differentiated effector memory CD45RA+ cells. The V gene's germline CDR1 is MNHEY and CDR2 SMNVEV (reference sequence). V was cut by 3 bases and J by 1 base, with 10 bases left in between. CDR3 length equals 15 residues. Sequencing used naive CD8+ T cells from PBMCs. The chain links TRBV27 to TRBJ1-3; tentatively, D is TRBD1 (5 bases). The receptor's source is a man between 18 and 29 years old in good health. Some clones in this sample may be carry-over from other donors' samples. The CDR3 sequence: CASSLGGGSGNTIYF. CDR3 coding DNA: TGTGCCAGCAGTTTGGGTGGGGGTTCTGGAAACACCATATATTTT.